This T cell receptor (beta chain) is drawn from a study of blood T cell repertoires in COVID-19. Whole-study context: From the United States, Italy and Spain came samples of acute and convalescent COVID-19. PBMCs, B-cell-depleted T cells, or T cells provided the cDNA or gDNA that made up the material.

Symptom resolution, clearance, or two negative PCRs marked donors in Cohort 3 as recovered. Authors' methods: Reference gene primers were amplified, and this amplification served to estimate nucleated cell counts. The method was immunoSEQ multiplex PCR; TCRdb's version includes in-frame clones alone and lacks a portion of them. V and J calls and clone size are as listed in that table; D and trimming were resolved from the DNA. In the table there are about 390,000 clones, about 83% of which are singletons. The sequenced material came from PBMCs or T cells enriched from blood (not recorded which). The receptor's source is a woman in her fifties or sixties who had recovered from COVID-19.

Here the CDR3 reads CASSFQRDREFNSPLHF. The CDR3 nucleotides read TGTGCCAGCAGCTTCCAAAGGGACAGGGAATTCAATTCACCCCTCCACTTT. The chain recombines TRBV5-6 with TRBJ1-6; TRBD1 matches 9 bases. The CDR3 totals 17 residues. The V and J ends lost 2 bases and 7 bases, in that order; junction bases with no gene match: 10. From germline, CDR1 is SGHDT and CDR2 YYEEEE.